This T cell receptor (beta chain) appears in the sequencing data of a study of T cell responses to AZD1222 COVID-19 vaccine. General study findings and limits: Unmutated regions of variants are reportedly targeted by nearly half of spike-specific TCRs.

Assay used: immunoSEQ multiplex PCR; TCRdb lists only in-frame clones, some missing. The data show about 120,000 clones, 92% seen once. Points on this clone: Its antigen remains unidentified.

There are 11 residues in the CDR3. Trimming left V 5 bases short and J 4 bases short, with 3 bases between. The J gene is TRBJ1-5, the V gene TRBV12-3 or TRBV12-4; the D is unclear. Specimen: peripheral blood, collected 28 days after the second AZD1222 dose. This clonotype originated in an adult who received the AZD1222 COVID-19 vaccine. The CDR3 spells CASSINQPQHF. The CDR3 DNA reads TGTGCCAGCAGTATAAATCAGCCCCAGCATTTT.